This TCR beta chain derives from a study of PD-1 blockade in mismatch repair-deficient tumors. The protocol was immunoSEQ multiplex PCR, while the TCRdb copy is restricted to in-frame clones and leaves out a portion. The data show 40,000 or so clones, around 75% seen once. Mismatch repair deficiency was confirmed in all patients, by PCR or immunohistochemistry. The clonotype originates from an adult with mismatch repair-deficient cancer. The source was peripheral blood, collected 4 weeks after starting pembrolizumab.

DNA for the CDR3: TGCGCCAGTAGCAGGGATTTATCAATCTCTGGGGCCAACGTCCTGACTTTC. Translation: CASSRDLSISGANVLTF. The chain recombines TRBV5-1 with TRBJ2-6, with D possibly matching TRBD1 (5 bases). This CDR3 is built from 17 residues. The V end lost 8 bases, the J end lost 0 bases, and 18 bases lay between the germline ends. The V gene's germline CDR1 is SGHRS and CDR2 YFSETQ.